This T cell receptor (beta chain) originates from a study of blood T cell repertoires in COVID-19. Study-wide context: Acute-phase and convalescent COVID-19 samples originated in the United States, Italy and Spain. PBMCs, B-cell-depleted T cells, or T cells provided the cDNA or gDNA that made up the material.

How the authors handled the data: Estimation of nucleated cell counts was performed using reference gene primer amplification. The table came from immunoSEQ multiplex PCR; TCRdb's copy has only in-frame clones and leaves some out. The V and J calls and clone size come from that table; D and trimming were worked out from the DNA. The sample has roughly 150,000 clones; roughly 90% are singletons. The CDR3 consists of 14 residues. Germline V lookup: CDR1 KGHSH, CDR2 LQKENI. V lost 1 base, J lost 5 bases, and 11 bases lay in between. The J gene is TRBJ1-1, the V gene TRBV18; D remains unclear. The sequencing sample was made of peripheral blood. The clonotype originates from a man in his sixties with active or convalescent COVID-19. DNA for the CDR3: TGTGCCAGCTCACCACGAACGGGAGGGACTGAAGCTTTCTTT. Its translation: CASSPRTGGTEAFF.